The 8 T cell receptor beta chains given below trace back to one sample, sequenced in a study of blood T cells in healthy people across ages. Combining a sample-barcoded 5' primer with a J-beta primer mix, a second PCR ran for roughly 7 to 12 cycles. TCRdb redid the calling of the 5' RACE reads with MiXCR, one entry per CDR3 protein. The table includes 1.5 million to 2 million distinct CDR3 sequences, about two fifths detected once. Sample: blood. These receptors all come from a human donor in good health.

This rearrangement joins TRBV18 to TRBJ2-5; possibly TRBD1 for D (5 bases). Germline V CDR1 and CDR2: KGHSH, LQKENI. V gave up 0 bases and J gave up 1 base, with 9 bases separating them. CDR3 size: 15 residues. CDR3 sequence: CASSPPGQGQETQYF. The CDR3 DNA reads TGTGCCAGCTCACCACCGGGGCAGGGCCAAGAGACCCAGTACTTC. Combining the CDR3 with reference TRBV18 and TRBJ2-5 gives the whole variable domain NAGVMQNPRHLVRRRGQEARLRCSPMKGHSHVYWYRQLPEEGLKFMVYLQKENIIDESGMPKERFSAEFPKEGPSILRIQQVVRGDSAAYFCASSPPGQGQETQYFGPGTRLLVL.

This clonotype was seen a few times. This sequence joins TRBV9 and TRBJ1-2; D gene unclear. There are 11 residues in the CDR3. The germline V gene has CDR1 SGDLS and CDR2 YYNGEE. The V gene lost 9 bases and the J gene lost 7 bases, with 13 bases spanning the gap. CDR3 sequence (DNA): TGTGCCACCGACCTAGTCGTTGGCTACACCTTC. Translating it yields CATDLVVGYTF.

This clonotype occurred a few times. V gene TRBV7-9 combines with J gene TRBJ2-7; D not certain. The V gene lost 4 bases and the J gene lost 3 bases, with 10 bases spanning the gap. Germline-derived CDR1 and CDR2 are SEHNR and FQNEAQ (reference sequence). CDR3 length: 13 residues. The CDR3 sequence: CASSSKALYEQYF. CDR3 bases: TGTGCCAGCAGCTCCAAAGCCCTCTACGAGCAGTACTTC.

The sample holds a few counts of this clonotype. The chain carries TRBV20-1 and TRBJ2-5; D remains ambiguous. CDR1 and CDR2 from the germline V gene are DFQATT and SNEGSKA (reference sequence). Deletions cut 3 bases from V and 5 bases from J, with 10 bases between. The CDR3 sequence is 12 residues long. The CDR3 protein is CSASNILETQYF. The CDR3 region has the DNA TGCAGTGCTAGTAATATTCTTGAGACCCAGTACTTC.

CDR3 sequence: CASSLAEQAETQYF. Here the CDR3 DNA reads TGTGCCAGCAGCTTAGCCGAGCAGGCGGAGACCCAGTACTTC. V usage is TRBV7-6 and J usage is TRBJ2-5, with D uncertain. This CDR3 comprises 14 residues. Per the germline V gene, CDR1 is SGHVS and CDR2 is FNYEAQ. With 0 bases removed from V and 5 bases from J, the gap between germline ends came to 10 bases.

This rearrangement joins TRBV5-6 to TRBJ1-6, with TRBD1 as a possible D gene (6 bases). Germline V gene sequence: CDR1 SGHDT, CDR2 YYEEEE. There are 14 residues in the CDR3. The V end was cut by 0 bases, the J end by 7 bases, with 8 bases between. CDR3 amino acids: CASSLDQGNSPLHF. The CDR3 DNA reads TGTGCCAGCAGCTTGGATCAGGGGAATTCACCCCTCCACTTT. The full variable domain, rest sourced from reference TRBV5-6 and TRBJ1-6, is DAGVTQSPTHLIKTRGQQVTLRCSPKSGHDTVSWYQQALGQGPQFIFQYYEEEERQRGNFPDRFSGHQFPNYSSELNVNALLLGDSALYLCASSLDQGNSPLHFGNGTRLTVT.

V and J are TRBV2 and TRBJ2-7, with TRBD1 matching 7 bases. This CDR3 has 15 amino acids. V lost 7 bases and J lost 5; bases outside the gene matches: 14. Germline V gene lookup returns CDR1 SNHLY and CDR2 FYNNEI. CDR3 loop: CASILDTRGRNEQYF. In DNA form, the CDR3 reads TGTGCCAGCATTCTAGACACTAGGGGGCGGAACGAGCAGTACTTC.

This clonotype was observed many times. CDR3 amino acids: CAISPTGQGAYEQYF. The CDR3 DNA is TGTGCCATCAGTCCCACTGGACAGGGGGCTTACGAGCAGTACTTC. The gene calls are TRBV10-3 and TRBJ2-7, with 11 positions matching TRBD1. V lost 5 bases, J lost 4 bases, and 7 bases stayed unmatched. CDR1 is ENHRY, CDR2 SYGVKD, per germline. This CDR3 region has 15 residues.